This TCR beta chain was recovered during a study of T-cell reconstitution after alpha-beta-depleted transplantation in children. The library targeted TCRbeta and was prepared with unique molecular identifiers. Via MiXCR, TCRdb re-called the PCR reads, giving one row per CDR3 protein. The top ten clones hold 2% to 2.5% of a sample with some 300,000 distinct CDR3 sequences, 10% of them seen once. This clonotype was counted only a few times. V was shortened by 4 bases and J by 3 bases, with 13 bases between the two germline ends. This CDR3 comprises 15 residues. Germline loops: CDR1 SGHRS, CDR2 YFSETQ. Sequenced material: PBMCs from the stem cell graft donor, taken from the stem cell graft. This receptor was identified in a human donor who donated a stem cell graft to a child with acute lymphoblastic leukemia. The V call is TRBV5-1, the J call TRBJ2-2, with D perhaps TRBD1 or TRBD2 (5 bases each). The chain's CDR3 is CASSPLLGDTGELFF. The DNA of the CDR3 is TGCGCCAGCAGCCCGCTGTTGGGGGACACCGGGGAGCTGTTTTTT.